The 23 T cell receptor beta chains presented below share a single source sample, sequenced in a study of OX40 agonist ivuxolimab in advanced cancers. Method: immunoSEQ multiplex PCR; TCRdb's copy keeps in-frame clones and lacks some. The sample lists tens of thousands of clones, over 80% occurring once. This specimen was CD4+ or CD8+ T cells sorted from blood, taken in a trial of the OX40 agonist ivuxolimab. The source is an adult with an advanced solid tumor such as melanoma, head and neck, liver or kidney cancer.

In this sample, this clone turned up a few times. This rearrangement joins TRBV6-4 to TRBJ1-1, with TRBD1 as a possible D gene (5 bases). Germline CDR1 and CDR2: MRHNA and SNTAGT. This CDR3 contains 15 residues. The V and J ends lost 0 bases and 11 bases respectively, with 19 bases between them. CDR3 in amino acids: CASSDSEGFAFMAFF. Here the CDR3 DNA reads TGTGCCAGCAGTGACTCGGAGGGGTTCGCGTTCATGGCTTTCTTT.

This clone occurred a few times. The chain is built from TRBV27 and TRBJ2-7; no clear D. Germline V gives CDR1 MNHEY, CDR2 SMNVEV (reference sequence). Trimming stripped 2 bases from V and 3 bases from J, with 11 bases between. CDR3 length: 14 residues. As DNA, the CDR3 is TGTGCCAGCAGTTTAGGCGCGGAGTTCTACGAGCAGTACTTC. This gives the protein CASSLGAEFYEQYF.

The V gene is TRBV4-3, the J gene TRBJ2-3; 9 bases match TRBD2. Germline trimming cut 0 bases from V and 2 bases from J; bases unmatched to any gene: 6. The CDR3 spans 17 residues. Germline V gene data show CDR1 as LGHNA and CDR2 as YSLEER. The CDR3 nucleotides are TGCGCCAGCAGCCAAGAGTTCAGCGGGAGGAACACAGATACGCAGTATTTT. Protein product: CASSQEFSGRNTDTQYF.

The chain recombines TRBV10-2 with TRBJ1-5; D possibly corresponds to TRBD1 (6 bases). V was clipped by 4 bases and J by 3 bases, with 16 bases between them. There are 16 residues in the CDR3. Germline V gives CDR1 WSHSY, CDR2 SAAADI. The CDR3 is CASSAPPTGYNQPQHF. In DNA, the CDR3 is TGCGCCAGCAGTGCACCCCCGACAGGCTACAATCAGCCCCAGCATTTT.

The V gene is TRBV2, the J gene TRBJ1-4; unclear D gene. The CDR3 is 14 amino acids. Trimming pared 3 bases from V and 8 bases from J, leaving 13 bases between. CDR1 is SNHLY, CDR2 FYNNEI, per germline. The chain's CDR3 is CASSDRARGEKLFF. CDR3 DNA sequence: TGTGCCAGCAGTGACCGGGCTCGTGGCGAAAAACTGTTTTTT.

In DNA, the CDR3 is TGTGCCAGCACCCACGGCCAGAACACTGAAGCTTTCTTT. This translates into CASTHGQNTEAFF. The chain employs TRBV6-6 and TRBJ1-1; D unclear. Germline V gives CDR1 MNHNY, CDR2 SVGAGI (reference sequence). V dropped 7 bases and J dropped 1 base, with 10 bases sitting between them. The CDR3 has 13 residues.

Only one count was recorded for this clone. This chain links TRBV5-1 with TRBJ1-4; tentatively, D is TRBD1 (5 bases). The CDR3 consists of 15 residues. The germline CDR1 and CDR2 sequences are SGHRS and YFSETQ. V dropped 5 bases and J dropped 5 bases, with 16 bases sitting between them. CDR3 nucleotide sequence: TGCGCCAGCAGTACGGGGCCAGAAGGGAATGAAAAACTGTTTTTT. It codes for CASSTGPEGNEKLFF.

The chain uses TRBV19 and TRBJ2-6, with 10 bases lining up with TRBD1. Per germline, CDR1 LNHDA and CDR2 SQIVND (reference sequence). The length of the CDR3 is 16 residues. J was trimmed by 0 bases and V by 6 bases; bases with no gene match: 2. The CDR3 protein is CASRDRGSSGANVLTF. Here the CDR3 DNA reads TGTGCCAGTAGGGACAGGGGGAGCTCTGGGGCCAACGTCCTGACTTTC.

This clone was seen only a few times. This rearrangement joins TRBV5-4 to TRBJ2-7, with 9 bases aligning to TRBD1. Germline trimming cut 7 bases from V and 5 bases from J; bases unmatched to any gene: 13. The CDR3 extends over 15 amino acids. Per germline, CDR1 SGHNT and CDR2 YYREEE (reference sequence). The CDR3 here is CASELYAGQGHEQYF. CDR3 in DNA: TGTGCCAGCGAGCTTTATGCGGGACAGGGCCACGAGCAGTACTTC.

The rearrangement links TRBV7-2 to TRBJ1-1, with 9 positions matching TRBD1. The germline V gene has CDR1 SGHTA and CDR2 FQGNSA. This CDR3 spans 13 amino acids. V was pared by 5 bases and J by 7 bases, with 5 bases of the junction left unmatched. The CDR3 DNA is TGTGCCAGCAGCACAGGACAGGGGATTGAAGCTTTCTTT. Translated, it gives CASSTGQGIEAFF.

This rearrangement joins TRBV7-8 to TRBJ2-5, with 7 bases aligning to TRBD2. V lost 3 bases, J lost 4 bases, and 5 bases stayed unmatched. The CDR3 has 14 residues. The V gene's germline CDR1 is SGHVS and CDR2 FQNEAQ. The CDR3 coding sequence is TGTGCCAGCAGCTTGGGAGGGCCTCGAGAGACCCAGTACTTC. Amino acid sequence: CASSLGGPRETQYF.

This clone was found once. The chain combines TRBV7-9 with TRBJ2-3; TRBD2 aligns across 8 bases. The germline V gene has CDR1 SEHNR and CDR2 FQNEAQ (reference sequence). Trimming cost V 5 bases and J 3 bases; bases outside gene matches: 10. The CDR3 covers 16 residues. CDR3 in DNA: TGTGCCAGCAGCCCTATAAGCGGGAGAGGTACAGATACGCAGTATTTT. Its protein product is CASSPISGRGTDTQYF.

V gene TRBV6-1 combines with J gene TRBJ1-6; no reliable D call. Germline assignment: CDR1 MNHNS and CDR2 SASEGT. The CDR3 is made up of 17 amino acids. V was clipped by 0 bases and J by 0 bases, with 9 bases between them. The CDR3 DNA reads as TGTGCCAGCAGTGAAGCGCTGGGGAGCTCCTATAATTCACCCCTCCACTTT. It yields the protein CASSEALGSSYNSPLHF.

This clone was seen only a few times. The V call is TRBV28, the J call TRBJ2-7; tentative D call: TRBD1 (5 bases). The CDR3 length is 12 residues. The V gene's germline CDR1 is MDHEN and CDR2 SYDVKM. V was trimmed by 2 bases and J by 6 bases, leaving 8 bases between them. The CDR3 coding sequence is TGTGCCAGCAGTTTAATGGGGCTCGAGCAGTACTTC. Translating gives CASSLMGLEQYF.

This rearrangement joins TRBV5-5 to TRBJ1-2; D may be TRBD1 (5 bases). V dropped 1 base and J dropped 3 bases, with 13 bases sitting between them. CDR1 and CDR2 from the germline V gene are SGHKS and YYEKEE (reference sequence). This CDR3 comprises 15 residues. The CDR3 loop reads CASSLSLGADYGYTF. CDR3 bases: TGTGCCAGCAGCTTGTCTCTAGGGGCTGACTATGGCTACACCTTC.

Concerning this clone itself: This sample also contains other DNA sequences that code for the same CDR3. The genes are TRBV28 and TRBJ2-2; the match to TRBD2 covers 8 bases. J gave up 4 bases and V 5 bases, and 3 bases lay outside the gene matches. The germline V gene has CDR1 MDHEN and CDR2 SYDVKM. This CDR3 is built from 14 residues. CDR3 region: CASSTSGTTGELFF. DNA for the CDR3: TGTGCCAGCAGTACTAGCGGAACCACCGGGGAGCTGTTTTTT.

The sample holds a few counts of this clone. The V gene is TRBV19, the J gene TRBJ1-1; 7 bases are shared with TRBD1. The CDR3 is 15 residues long. In germline, CDR1 is LNHDA, CDR2 SQIVND (reference sequence). J was trimmed by 1 base and V by 5 bases; bases with no gene match: 7. The CDR3 sequence is CASSHSGQTNTEAFF. In DNA, the CDR3 is TGTGCCAGTAGTCACTCGGGACAGACGAACACTGAAGCTTTCTTT.

The V gene is TRBV5-6, the J gene TRBJ1-4; D perhaps matches TRBD1 (5 bases). Germline loops: CDR1 SGHDT, CDR2 YYEEEE. The V end lost 1 base, the J end lost 8 bases, and 18 bases lay between the germline ends. This CDR3 region has 16 residues. This CDR3 is CASSLWVSGFREKLFF. The CDR3 DNA reads as TGTGCCAGCAGCTTGTGGGTCTCAGGGTTTCGCGAAAAACTGTTTTTT.

This chain uses TRBV11-2 with TRBJ2-5; 11 nucleotides match TRBD1. The CDR3 has 17 amino acids. The germline CDR1 and CDR2 sequences are SGHAT and FQNNGV. The trim removed 5 bases at V and 5 bases at J, leaving 13 bases unmatched. The DNA of the CDR3 is TGTGCCAGCAGCACAAGACCGGGACAGGGGGTAAGGGAGACCCAGTACTTC. The encoded protein is CASSTRPGQGVRETQYF.

The chain employs TRBV28 and TRBJ2-7, with a tentative D call TRBD1 (6 bases). The V end was cut by 4 bases, the J end by 3 bases, with 13 bases between. The V gene's germline CDR1 is MDHEN and CDR2 SYDVKM. The CDR3 contains 14 residues. The DNA for the CDR3 is TGTGCCAGCAGTTCAGGACAGTTCCTCTACGAGCAGTACTTC. Translated: CASSSGQFLYEQYF.

The V gene is TRBV4-2, the J gene TRBJ2-1; unclear D gene. The CDR3 has 12 residues. Germline CDR1 LGHNA, CDR2 YNFKEQ. Trimming left V 0 bases short and J 11 bases short, with 8 bases between. The CDR3 region is CASSQDSLKQFF. The CDR3 DNA is TGTGCCAGCAGCCAAGACAGCCTAAAGCAGTTCTTC.

The chain is built from TRBV2 and TRBJ2-3; D not resolved. This CDR3 has 15 amino acids. The V and J ends lost 6 bases and 0 bases respectively, with 13 bases between them. CDR1 SNHLY and CDR2 FYNNEI come from the germline V gene. The CDR3 region is CASSYQDLSTDTQYF. CDR3 in DNA: TGTGCCAGCAGCTACCAGGACCTGAGCACAGATACGCAGTATTTT.

The rearrangement links TRBV18 to TRBJ2-1; D not certain. Germline-derived CDR1 and CDR2 are KGHSH and LQKENI. Trimming stripped 0 bases from V and 14 bases from J, with 20 bases between. The CDR3 extends over 15 amino acids. For the CDR3, the DNA is TGTGCCAGCTCACCACCGGTGTCAGGTATTAAGAAGGAGTTCTTC. It specifies CASSPPVSGIKKEFF.